This T cell receptor (beta chain) emerged from a study of neurological immune-mediated disorders. This clonotype was recorded at least ten times. The cDNA came from 5'RACE, which used 10-nucleotide random UMIs. TCRdb passed the 5' RACE reads through MiXCR, listing each CDR3 protein once. The data contain about 38,000 distinct CDR3 sequences, roughly 11% of them singletons. CDR1 and CDR2 from the germline V gene are LGHDT and YNNKEL (reference sequence). V shed 2 bases and J shed 5 bases, with 12 bases lying between them. The CDR3 is 14 residues long. The specimen sequenced was CD4+ T cells from blood. This receptor was taken from a woman in her twenties or thirties with HTLV-1-associated myelopathy (HAM/TSP). The gene calls are TRBV3-1 and TRBJ1-2, with TRBD1 as a possible D gene (5 bases). Here the CDR3 DNA reads TGTGCCAGCAGCCAAAATCGTGGGGGTTATGGCTACACCTTC. Its translation is CASSQNRGGYGYTF.